This T cell receptor (beta chain) was identified during a study of blood T cell repertoires in COVID-19. This CDR3 has 13 amino acids. V was shortened by 4 bases and J by 0 bases, with 6 bases between the two germline ends. The germline CDR1 and CDR2 sequences are MRHNA and SNTAGT. Generated by immunoSEQ multiplex PCR, the TCRdb table keeps only in-frame clones and is missing some. The sample includes approximately 140,000 clones, approximately 81% of them seen just once. The sequenced material came from peripheral blood. The genes are TRBV6-4 and TRBJ1-1; D is uncertain. The clonotype originates from a human donor in a cohort sampled during active COVID-19. The CDR3 DNA sequence: TGTGCCAGCAGTGGAGAGGTGAACACTGAAGCTTTCTTT. Amino acids: CASSGEVNTEAFF.